This is a list of T cell receptor beta chains from one sample in a study of cytomegalovirus exposure and HLA in healthy donors. Here immunoSEQ multiplex PCR was the method, and the copy in TCRdb shows in-frame clones only, minus some. The repertoire holds under 200,000 clones, with about 80% as singletons. The sequenced sample consisted of PBMCs. The source is a man aged 25 to 40 in good health and CMV-seronegative. Each CDR3 is given with its conserved first and last residue. Fields, in order: D gene, J gene, clone size, V gene, CDR3 DNA, CDR3 protein. The D gene is left open where the match is weak. Size tells how often a clone was seen (once, few, many) or the class of an expanded clone, and some rows leave it out.

D gene: -; J gene: TRBJ2-1; clone size: -; V gene: TRBV9; CDR3 DNA: TGTGCCAGCAGCGTCTCCTTGCGGAGCCCCTCCTACAATGAGCAGTTCTTC; CDR3 protein: CASSVSLRSPSYNEQFF
D gene: TRBD1; J gene: TRBJ1-2; clone size: -; V gene: TRBV4-1; CDR3 DNA: TGCGCCAGCAGCCGATTGGCAGGGGGCGCCGGGGTCGATGGCTACACCTTC; CDR3 protein: CASSRLAGGAGVDGYTF
D gene: -; J gene: TRBJ2-7; clone size: -; V gene: TRBV28; CDR3 DNA: TGTGCCAGCAGTTTAGGCGGGCTAGGCGAGCAGTACTTC; CDR3 protein: CASSLGGLGEQYF
D gene: -; J gene: TRBJ1-4; clone size: -; V gene: TRBV5-6; CDR3 DNA: TGTGCCAGCAGCTTGGCGGGGGTTCGCGCTAATGAAAAACTGTTTTTT; CDR3 protein: CASSLAGVRANEKLFF
D gene: TRBD1; J gene: TRBJ2-5; clone size: few; V gene: TRBV18; CDR3 DNA: TGTGCCAGCTCACCCGGGACAGGGAGAGAGACCCAGTACTTC; CDR3 protein: CASSPGTGRETQYF
D gene: TRBD1; J gene: TRBJ1-2; clone size: -; V gene: TRBV7-9; CDR3 DNA: TGTGCCAGCAGCTCCCTCGGACAGGGACCGATTGGGTATGGCTACACCTTC; CDR3 protein: CASSSLGQGPIGYGYTF
D gene: -; J gene: TRBJ2-5; clone size: few; V gene: TRBV9; CDR3 DNA: TGTGCCAGCAGCGTAGGGGCGATGCAAGAGACCCAGTACTTC; CDR3 protein: CASSVGAMQETQYF
D gene: -; J gene: TRBJ2-4; clone size: -; V gene: TRBV7-9; CDR3 DNA: TGTGCCAGCAGCTTAGTAAGGGGTGGAAACATTCAGTACTTC; CDR3 protein: CASSLVRGGNIQYF
D gene: -; J gene: TRBJ2-1; clone size: -; V gene: TRBV5-6; CDR3 DNA: TGTGCCAGCAGCCCCTCAGTCAATGAGCAGTTCTTC; CDR3 protein: CASSPSVNEQFF
D gene: -; J gene: TRBJ1-6; clone size: -; V gene: TRBV7-9; CDR3 DNA: TGTGCCAGCAGCCCGGTAACAGTATATAATTCACCCCTCCACTTT; CDR3 protein: CASSPVTVYNSPLHF